The clone carrying this T cell receptor beta chain appeared a single time. The source of the sample is a study of blood T cell repertoires in COVID-19. Overall study: PBMCs, B-cell-depleted T cells, or T cells provided the cDNA or gDNA that made up the material.

Measured with immunoSEQ multiplex PCR; TCRdb has only the in-frame clones, and not every one. The repertoire has roughly 200,000 clones, around 87% of them found once; the top ten carry around 2.7%. The sequencing input was peripheral blood. This TCR came from a man aged 60 to 69 with acute or convalescent COVID-19.

CDR3 sequence: CASSYPGQMNTEAFF. For the CDR3, the DNA is TGTGCCAGCAGCTATCCGGGACAGATGAACACTGAAGCTTTCTTT. The J gene is TRBJ1-1, the V gene TRBV5-4; 7 bases are shared with TRBD1. The junction had 5 bases not matched to a gene; V was cut back by 3 bases and J by 0 bases. Germline lookup yields CDR1 SGHNT and CDR2 YYREEE (reference sequence). The CDR3 covers 15 residues.